The 8 T cell receptor beta chains presented below share a single source sample, sequenced in a study of stem cell transplantation in POMP-related autoinflammatory disease. Clones were sequenced by immunoSEQ multiplex PCR, and TCRdb holds only the in-frame ones, with some missing. Here the sample spans tens of thousands of clones, approximately 90% being singletons. This specimen consisted of CD4+ T cells from PBMCs, obtained after stem cell transplantation. These receptor sequences come from a human patient with POMP-related autoinflammation and immune dysregulation (PRAID). Some of the T cells might come from the graft donor.

The chain joins TRBV6-5 to TRBJ2-2, with 12 positions matching TRBD2. Germline CDR1 and CDR2: MNHEY and SVGAGI. The CDR3 length is 15 residues. V trimming: 6 bases; J trimming: 3 bases; junction bases outside the gene matches: 2. The CDR3 region has the DNA TGTGCCAGCAGCGCTAGCGGGAGGGACACCGGGGAGCTGTTTTTT. Protein product: CASSASGRDTGELFF.

The chain uses TRBV18 and TRBJ2-1; 9 nucleotides match TRBD2. The junction had 7 bases not matched to a gene; V was cut back by 3 bases and J by 10 bases. From germline, CDR1 is KGHSH and CDR2 LQKENI. The CDR3 has 14 residues. Here the CDR3 reads CASSPPGTSNEQFF. The CDR3 DNA reads TGTGCCAGCTCACCCCCCGGGACTAGCAACGAGCAGTTCTTC.

The chain joins TRBV28 to TRBJ2-2; D is unclear. The CDR3 consists of 15 residues. The V gene's germline CDR1 is MDHEN and CDR2 SYDVKM. V lost 0 bases to trimming and J lost 5 bases, with 10 bases between them. CDR3 amino acids: CASSLWDSQTGELFF. The DNA for the CDR3 is TGTGCCAGCAGTTTATGGGATAGCCAGACCGGGGAGCTGTTTTTT.

V is TRBV28 and J is TRBJ2-7; TRBD1 matches at 7 bases. The CDR3 spans 15 residues. The germline CDR1 and CDR2 sequences are MDHEN and SYDVKM. Unmatched junction bases numbered 11, after V lost 7 bases and J lost 2 bases. CDR3 DNA sequence: TGTGCCAGCACCCCCGGGTGGACAGGAGCCTACGAGCAGTACTTC. It encodes CASTPGWTGAYEQYF.

V gene TRBV5-1 combines with J gene TRBJ1-4; unclear D gene. CDR1 is SGHRS and CDR2 is YFSETQ in the germline V gene. With 2 bases removed from V and 7 bases from J, the gap between germline ends came to 12 bases. The CDR3 consists of 14 residues. CDR3: CASSFGRNGEKLFF. CDR3 DNA sequence: TGCGCCAGCAGCTTTGGGAGAAACGGTGAAAAACTGTTTTTT.

The gene calls are TRBV2 and TRBJ2-1; D gene unclear. The CDR3 sequence is 15 residues long. The V end lost 8 bases, the J end lost 5 bases, and 19 bases lay between the germline ends. Germline V gives CDR1 SNHLY, CDR2 FYNNEI. CDR3 nucleotide sequence: TGTGCCAGCCATCGGACGGGTGGGATACACAATGAGCAGTTCTTC. Its translation: CASHRTGGIHNEQFF.

The rearrangement uses TRBV2 and TRBJ2-4; 8 bases agree with TRBD1. Looked up from germline, CDR1 is SNHLY and CDR2 is FYNNEI. The CDR3 length is 13 residues. V dropped 5 bases and J dropped 11; count of bases not matched to a gene: 8. The CDR3 DNA reads TGTGCCAGCAGTCAGACTACAGGGGGTCTTCAGTACTTC. Its protein is CASSQTTGGLQYF.

The chain joins TRBV2 to TRBJ2-1, with 9 bases that match TRBD2. Per the germline V gene, CDR1 is SNHLY and CDR2 is FYNNEI. J gave up 7 bases and V 8 bases, and 6 bases lay outside the gene matches. The CDR3 spans 13 residues. This chain's CDR3 is CASGGGASNEQFF. For the CDR3, the DNA is TGTGCCAGCGGCGGGGGGGCGAGTAATGAGCAGTTCTTC.